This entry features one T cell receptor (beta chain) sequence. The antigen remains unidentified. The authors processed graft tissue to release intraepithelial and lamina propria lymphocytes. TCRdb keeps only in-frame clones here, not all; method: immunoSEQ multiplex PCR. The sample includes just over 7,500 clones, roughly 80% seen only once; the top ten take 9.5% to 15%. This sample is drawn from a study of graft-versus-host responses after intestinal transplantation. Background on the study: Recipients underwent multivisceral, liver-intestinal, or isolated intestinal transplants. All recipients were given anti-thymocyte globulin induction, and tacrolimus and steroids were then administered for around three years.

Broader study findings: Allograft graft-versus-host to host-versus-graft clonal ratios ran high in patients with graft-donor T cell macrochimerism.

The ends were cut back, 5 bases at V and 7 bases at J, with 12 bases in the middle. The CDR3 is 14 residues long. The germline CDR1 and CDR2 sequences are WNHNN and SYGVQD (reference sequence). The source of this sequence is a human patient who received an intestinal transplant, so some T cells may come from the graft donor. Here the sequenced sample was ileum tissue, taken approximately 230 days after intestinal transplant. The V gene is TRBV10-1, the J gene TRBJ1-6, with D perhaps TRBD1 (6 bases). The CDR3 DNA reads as TGCGCCAGCAGTCCATACAGGGAGAATTCACCCCTCCACTTT. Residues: CASSPYRENSPLHF.